The T cell receptor (beta chain) under discussion was sequenced for a study of shared clonotypes between healthy human individuals. The V and J ends lost 6 bases and 4 bases, in that order; junction bases with no gene match: 16. This CDR3 region has 17 residues. Germline V gene data show CDR1 as MGHDK and CDR2 as SYGVNS. In regard to this clone: What it recognizes is unknown.

Whole-study results and caveats: Large depth notwithstanding, sorted-subset sequencing proved incomplete by rarefaction.

Generated by immunoSEQ multiplex PCR, the TCRdb table keeps only in-frame clones and is missing some. The table lists nearly 600,000 clones, around 95% of them singletons. Terminally differentiated effector memory CD45RA+ cells were left out of the naive CD8 fraction, which was CD45RO-negative and positively selected for CCR7. This clonotype originated in a woman in her thirties in good health. Sequenced sample: naive CD8+ T cells sorted from blood. The rearrangement uses TRBV25-1 and TRBJ2-3, with 7 bases matching TRBD2. Written as DNA, the CDR3 is TGTGCCAGCAGCCCACCCCCCGGACTAGTTGGCTCAGATACGCAGTATTTT. Amino acid sequence: CASSPPPGLVGSDTQYF. Combining the CDR3 with reference TRBV25-1 and TRBJ2-3 gives the whole variable domain EADIYQTPRYLVIGTGKKITLECSQTMGHDKMYWYQQDPGMELHLIHYSYGVNSTEKGDLSSESTVSRIRTEHFPLTLESARPSHTSQYLCASSPPPGLVGSDTQYFGPGTRLTVL.